The present entry profiles one T cell receptor beta chain with its context. Its antigen is unknown. No per-base quality is available; no much larger clone lies one base away. This record belongs to a study of shared clonotypes between healthy human individuals (dated by TCRdb to the early 2020s). About the study as a whole: The cohort included a few men and a couple of women between 18 and 49 years of age. For each donor, CD4 naive and CD4 memory were each given three plates, CD8 naive was given two plates, and CD8 memory was given one plate. The study deeply sequenced blood TCR repertoires of about 5 healthy adults to estimate repertoire size and the extent of clonotype sharing between individuals. To increase sequencing depth and limit assay-specific biases, different laboratories used diverse techniques to prepare libraries and sequence TCR repertoires. Leukapheresis yielded between about 0.9 and 9.5 billion PBMCs per donor. Study-wide findings and limitations: Across four donors, about 5% of naive CD4, over 3% of naive CD8, 2% to 2.5% of memory CD4, and approximately 0.4% of memory CD8 clonotypes were shared. Based on pairwise subsampling, the degree of clonotype sharing among donors was expected to be affected by sequencing depth. Sampling was restricted to blood, and TCR repertoires in tissues likely differ from the TCR repertoires found in blood. Naive subsets generally had larger estimated clonotype richness than memory subsets did. Because the study included only a small number of donors, the genetic and exposure-history diversity represented was limited. Compared with non-shared clonotypes, the clonotypes found in all four sorted-subset donors had higher generation probabilities. Incomplete sequencing was indicated by rarefaction of sorted-subset datasets, despite the large sequencing depth.

There are 14 amino acids in the CDR3, from cysteine to phenylalanine inclusive. The CDR3 DNA has 42 bases and is translated from base 1. Taken from the germline V gene (reference sequence), the CDR1 and CDR2 loops are SGHKS and YYEKEE. The donors were healthy, HIV-negative adults who had no recently reported acute infections or vaccinations. Every donor was a Caucasian adult residing in Nashville, Tennessee, USA. CD4+ T cells were enriched through magnetic negative selection, after which naive cells were positively selected on CD45RA and the remaining negative fraction served as the memory subset. Blood was collected by leukapheresis, and PBMCs were isolated by Ficoll-Histopaque density gradient centrifugation and then cryopreserved in liquid nitrogen vapor phase. Purity and quantity of every magnetically sorted T cell population were checked by analytical flow cytometry. Each sorted fraction had its genomic DNA isolated and then quantified by UV absorbance on a Nanodrop 2000c.

Using the deep immunoSEQ assay, TCR CDR3 regions were amplified from genomic DNA by multiplex PCR. Extracted genomic DNA from each cell subset was spread evenly across all wells of several immunoSEQ 96-well plates, with each plate serving as a replicate. Each replicate PCR for sorted subsets received around 210 ng genomic DNA, equal to 28,000 or so T cell genomes. Purified libraries were quantified with a Qubit 3.0 fluorometer, sized on a Bioanalyzer 2100, and re-quantified with the KAPA Library Quantification kit. Every immunoSEQ 96-well plate was sequenced on a separate single-read 150-cycle Illumina NextSeq 550 flow cell. Concerning the study's data processing: Because the immunoSEQ output included only junctional sequences and no quality scores, the filtering could not be the same as the filtering used for full-length reads. Sequences were annotated with PyIR, a Python wrapper for IgBLAST v1.9, and V/J genes and CDR3 were assigned using IMGT germline references. Reads were removed for weak V/J assignments (E-value above 1e-6), missing CDR3, stop codons, out-of-frame junctions, or ambiguous translated residues. V3J clonotypes were defined as sequences sharing an identical inferred V gene, J gene, and CDR3 amino acid sequence. To compute the percentage overlap between repertoires, the number of shared unique clonotypes was divided by the size of the smaller repertoire. Richness of each repertoire was evaluated using RTK rarefaction, the Chao1 estimator, and Recon v2.1 estimates of unobserved clonotypes. Generation probabilities for all TCRbeta clonotypes obtained by the gDNA method from several donors were computed using OLGA. TCRdb limited this immuneACCESS table to in-frame rearrangements with V and J called. A share of clones is missing; checked studies link under half to unresolved V genes, and the rest is unexplained. The V and J calls and clone size come from that table; D and trimming were worked out from the DNA. This sample comprises more than 1 million clones, 70% to 80% of them detected only once. The ten biggest clones cover under 0.65% of the sample.

This clonotype was sampled from a man aged 18 to 35 in good health. Some clones in this sample may be carry-over from other donors' samples. The chain was built from TRBV5-5 and TRBJ2-5, with TRBD2 matching 9 junction bases. The J call is doubtful: the DNA matches TRBJ2-7 better. Sequencing was performed on memory CD4+ T cells from PBMCs. The cell subset or site label corresponds to: CD45RA-negative fraction. Read as DNA, the sequence is TGTGCCAGCAGCTTTAGCGGGAGTGATTCCGAGCAGTACTTC. It codes for CASSFSGSDSEQYF.